A selection of T cell receptor beta chains follows, all from one sample in a study of T cell responses to AZD1222 COVID-19 vaccine. Produced via immunoSEQ multiplex PCR; TCRdb's table is partial and in-frame only. The table has about 130,000 clones, roughly nine tenths seen once. Sequenced here: peripheral blood, sampled 28 days after the second AZD1222 dose. The receptor source for this set is an adult who received the AZD1222 COVID-19 vaccine. Both conserved end residues are part of each CDR3. The D gene is left open where the match is weak. Clone size is shown for a subset of rows, as once, few, many or a class of expanded clone.

CDR3 protein	CDR3 DNA	V gene	D gene	J gene	clone size
CASSLNRAGYGYTF	TGTGCCAGCAGTTTAAACAGGGCGGGCTATGGCTACACCTTC	TRBV27	NA	TRBJ1-2	NA
CATSDGGGWGNTEAFF	TGTGCCACCAGCGATGGGGGGGGATGGGGGAACACTGAAGCTTTCTTT	TRBV15	NA	TRBJ1-1	NA
CASSPGGLLLDEKLFF	TGTGCCAGCTCACCGGGGGGTCTTTTGTTGGATGAAAAACTGTTTTTT	TRBV18	NA	TRBJ1-4	NA
CATPDGRGFDQPQHF	TGTGCCACCCCTGACGGCAGGGGGTTTGATCAGCCCCAGCATTTT	TRBV27	TRBD1	TRBJ1-5	NA
CASSPRGTGGETQYF	TGTGCCAGCAGCCCAAGAGGGACGGGAGGGGAGACCCAGTACTTC	TRBV9	TRBD2	TRBJ2-5	NA
CASSPGQVQETQYF	TGTGCCAGCTCCCCCGGACAGGTCCAAGAGACCCAGTACTTC	TRBV18	TRBD1	TRBJ2-5	NA
CASSLWRGTVNEKLFF	TGTGCCAGCAGCTTATGGAGGGGGACGGTTAATGAAAAACTGTTTTTT	TRBV7-9	NA	TRBJ1-4	NA
CASGLVQSTSYNSPLHF	TGTGCTAGTGGTTTGGTACAATCGACAAGCTATAATTCACCCCTCCACTTT	TRBV12-5	NA	TRBJ1-6	NA
CAIAPGGSGGGEKLFF	TGTGCCATCGCCCCGGGGGGGTCAGGGGGTGGTGAAAAACTGTTTTTT	TRBV27	TRBD1	TRBJ1-4	NA
CASSYSAGHGSPLHF	TGTGCCAGCAGTTACTCGGCAGGACACGGTTCACCCCTCCACTTT	TRBV6-5	NA	TRBJ1-6	NA
CASSLSPWNSPLHF	TGTGCCAGCAGCTTATCCCCGTGGAATTCACCCCTCCACTTT	TRBV7-8	NA	TRBJ1-6	once
CASSASSGGDTQYF	TGTGCCAGCAGCGCCTCTAGCGGAGGAGATACGCAGTATTTT	TRBV2	TRBD2	TRBJ2-3	NA
CASSLTGYQPQHF	TGTGCCAGCAGCTTGACAGGCTACCAGCCCCAGCATTTT	TRBV5-6	NA	TRBJ1-5	NA
CASSIDVGTETQYF	TGTGCCAGTAGTATAGATGTAGGGACCGAGACCCAGTACTTC	TRBV19	NA	TRBJ2-5	NA
CASSQGRDSLGYEQYF	TGCGCCAGCAGCCAAGGCCGAGACTCGTTGGGCTACGAGCAGTACTTC	TRBV4-1	NA	TRBJ2-7	NA
CAWSVRGALNTGELFF	TGTGCCTGGAGTGTACGGGGGGCTTTGAACACCGGGGAGCTGTTTTTT	TRBV30	NA	TRBJ2-2	NA
CATSRDTSVGENEAFF	TGTGCCACCAGCAGAGATACATCGGTGGGGGAAAATGAAGCTTTCTTT	TRBV15	NA	TRBJ1-1	NA
CASSVLDNEQFF	TGTGCCAGCAGCGTCCTCGACAATGAGCAGTTCTTC	TRBV9	NA	TRBJ2-1	once
CASSQSGASTQYF	TGTGCCAGCAGCCAATCGGGAGCTTCTACGCAGTATTTT	TRBV16	NA	TRBJ2-3	NA
CASSRDIGQPQHF	TGTGCCAGCAGCCGGGACATTGGACAGCCCCAGCATTTT	TRBV2	NA	TRBJ1-5	NA
CAVSKGASGANVLTF	TGTGCCGTTTCGAAGGGGGCTTCTGGGGCCAACGTCCTGACTTTC	TRBV30	TRBD1	TRBJ2-6	once
CASSYWRTGTYEQYF	TGTGCCAGCAGTTATTGGCGGACAGGAACCTACGAGCAGTACTTC	TRBV6-5	TRBD1	TRBJ2-7	NA